The 31 T cell receptor beta chains given below trace back to one sample, sequenced in a study of OX40 agonist ivuxolimab in advanced cancers. Sequencing used immunoSEQ multiplex PCR; TCRdb keeps in-frame clones, though not all of them. The sample includes approximately 60,000 clones, about 90% seen only once; the top ten take approximately 5.2%. The material sequenced was CD4+ or CD8+ T cells sorted from blood, taken in a trial of the OX40 agonist ivuxolimab. These receptors all come from an adult with an advanced solid tumor such as melanoma, head and neck, liver or kidney cancer.

The CDR3 bases are TGTGCCTGGAGTGTTCAGGGGACTAAGGCTTTCTTT. Translating it yields CAWSVQGTKAFF. This rearrangement joins TRBV30 to TRBJ1-1; D might be TRBD1 (6 bases). Germline V CDR1 and CDR2: GTSNPN, SVGIG (reference sequence). Trimming shortened V by 0 bases and J by 11 bases, and 13 bases separated the two germline ends. This CDR3 spans 12 amino acids. Filled out from reference TRBV30 and TRBJ1-1, the complete variable domain reads SQTIHQWPATLVQPVGSPLSLECTVEGTSNPNLYWYRQAAGRGLQLLFYSVGIGQISSEVPQNLSASRPQDRQFILSSKKLLLSDSGFYLCAWSVQGTKAFFGQGTRLTVV.

This rearrangement joins TRBV5-1 to TRBJ2-1; D perhaps matches TRBD1 (6 bases). V lost 3 bases, J lost 5 bases, and 12 bases lay in between. Germline V gene sequence: CDR1 SGHRS, CDR2 YFSETQ. CDR3 length equals 14 residues. CDR3 amino acids: CASSWDTTDNEQFF. CDR3 in DNA: TGCGCCAGCAGCTGGGACACGACCGACAATGAGCAGTTCTTC.

The table lists this clone with a count of one. The V call is TRBV5-1, the J call TRBJ2-3; the D call may be TRBD1 or TRBD2 (5 bases each). Trimming pared 4 bases from V and 3 bases from J, leaving 18 bases between. This CDR3 has 16 residues. From germline, CDR1 is SGHRS and CDR2 YFSETQ. The CDR3 coding sequence is TGCGCCAGCAGCATTCCGCGAGGGGTGGAGACAGATACGCAGTATTTT. It encodes CASSIPRGVETDTQYF.

The chain has TRBV11-3 and TRBJ2-1; 8 nucleotides match TRBD2. Germline V gene lookup returns CDR1 SGHNT and CDR2 YENEEA. This CDR3 has 17 amino acids. V was pared by 1 base and J by 6 bases, with 11 bases of the junction left unmatched. The CDR3 loop reads CASSLGVGREVTNEQFF. The CDR3 coding sequence is TGTGCCAGCAGCTTAGGGGTGGGGCGGGAGGTCACCAATGAGCAGTTCTTC.

The V call is TRBV7-2, the J call TRBJ2-7; 7 positions agree with TRBD2. The ends lost 1 base at V and 0 bases at J; junction bases unmatched: 3. This CDR3 spans 15 amino acids. From germline, CDR1 is SGHTA and CDR2 FQGNSA. The CDR3 here is CASSLVSGSSYEQYF. CDR3 in DNA: TGTGCCAGCAGCTTAGTTAGCGGGTCCTCCTACGAGCAGTACTTC.

This clone has a single count. The chain is built from TRBV10-3 and TRBJ2-7; 7 bases align to TRBD2. The CDR3 extends over 14 amino acids. V lost 3 bases and J lost 1; bases outside the gene matches: 3. Germline assignment: CDR1 ENHRY and CDR2 SYGVKD. CDR3 sequence (DNA): TGTGCCATCAGTGAACGAGCGGGGTCCTACGAGCAGTACTTC. This translates into CAISERAGSYEQYF.

This sequence joins TRBV5-1 and TRBJ2-1; D remains unclear. The CDR3 has 12 residues. Trimming removed 4 bases from V and 8 bases from J, with 10 bases in between. Germline assignment: CDR1 SGHRS and CDR2 YFSETQ. CDR3 bases: TGCGCCAGCAGCCCTAGGGCCGATGAGCAGTTCTTC. Translation: CASSPRADEQFF.

The chain is built from TRBV10-1 and TRBJ2-2, with D perhaps TRBD2 (6 bases). Trimming left V 0 bases short and J 7 bases short, with 12 bases between. Germline CDR1 reads WNHNN; CDR2 reads SYGVQD (reference sequence). This CDR3 comprises 15 residues. The CDR3: CASSESGVGLGELFF. Here the CDR3 DNA reads TGCGCCAGCAGTGAGTCTGGCGTGGGACTCGGGGAGCTGTTTTTT.

The chain combines TRBV28 with TRBJ2-7; 11 bases agree with TRBD2. The V segment lost 7 bases and the J segment 3 bases; nucleotides outside the gene matches: 8. The germline V gene encodes CDR1 MDHEN and CDR2 SYDVKM. The CDR3 is made up of 15 amino acids. The CDR3 spells CASTRGTSGRYEQYF. CDR3 DNA: TGTGCCAGCACCCGAGGGACTAGCGGTCGCTACGAGCAGTACTTC.

This rearrangement joins TRBV30 to TRBJ2-3, with a possible D match to TRBD1 (5 bases). From germline, CDR1 is GTSNPN and CDR2 SVGIG (reference sequence). V gave up 7 bases and J gave up 2 bases, with 13 bases separating them. This CDR3 has 13 amino acids. The CDR3 coding sequence is TGTGCCTTCAGTAGGGGTTTCACAGATACGCAGTATTTT. Protein sequence: CAFSRGFTDTQYF.

The gene calls are TRBV27 and TRBJ1-5, with 8 bases fitting TRBD1. The CDR3 loop spans 18 amino acids. V dropped 10 bases and J dropped 1; count of bases not matched to a gene: 18. Looked up from germline, CDR1 is MNHEY and CDR2 is SMNVEV (reference sequence). Written as DNA, the CDR3 is TGTGCCACCAAGTCTTTCTGGGACAGGAGATCAAGCAATCAGCCCCAGCATTTT. It codes for CATKSFWDRRSSNQPQHF.

The chain recombines TRBV28 with TRBJ2-7, with TRBD1 matching 10 bases. The CDR3 is made up of 13 amino acids. With V trimmed by 11 bases and J by 3 bases, 7 bases remained unmatched. CDR1 is MDHEN and CDR2 is SYDVKM in the germline V gene. The CDR3 coding sequence is TGTGCCGCCCGGGGACAGGGGTACTACGAGCAGTACTTC. Residues: CAARGQGYYEQYF.

The rearrangement links TRBV29-1 to TRBJ1-5; 8 bases agree with TRBD1. The length of the CDR3 is 13 residues. Per the germline V gene, CDR1 is SQVTM and CDR2 is ANQGSEA. V shed 6 bases, J shed 4 bases, and the junction held 5 bases outside the gene matches. The CDR3 DNA follows: TGCAGCGTCGGAGACAGGGGTAATCAGCCCCAGCATTTT. Protein sequence: CSVGDRGNQPQHF.

The chain couples TRBV5-4 to TRBJ2-2; possibly TRBD1 for D (6 bases). The V and J ends lost 0 bases and 3 bases respectively, with 9 bases between them. The CDR3 has 15 amino acids. The germline CDR1 and CDR2 sequences are SGHNT and YYREEE (reference sequence). CDR3 DNA: TGTGCCAGCAGCTTGGCGGCAGGGGACACCGGGGAGCTGTTTTTT. Residues: CASSLAAGDTGELFF.

The chain uses TRBV10-3 and TRBJ2-3; 7 nucleotides line up with TRBD1. The CDR3 length is 16 residues. Looked up from germline, CDR1 is ENHRY and CDR2 is SYGVKD. J was trimmed by 0 bases and V by 4 bases; bases with no gene match: 7. CDR3 in amino acids: CAISGQGAPSTDTQYF. DNA for the CDR3: TGTGCCATCAGTGGACAGGGAGCACCTAGCACAGATACGCAGTATTTT.

The chain couples TRBV7-9 to TRBJ1-1; 10 bases agree with TRBD1. The CDR3 runs to 15 residues. The germline V gene encodes CDR1 SEHNR and CDR2 FQNEAQ (reference sequence). The trim removed 5 bases at V and 3 bases at J, leaving 6 bases unmatched. The CDR3 is CASSTRQGADTEAFF. CDR3 nucleotide sequence: TGTGCCAGCAGCACCCGACAGGGGGCAGACACTGAAGCTTTCTTT.

The chain joins TRBV19 to TRBJ2-2, with D perhaps given as TRBD1 or TRBD2 (5 bases each). Germline CDR1 and CDR2: LNHDA and SQIVND (reference sequence). The CDR3 consists of 15 residues. V was pared by 3 bases and J by 2 bases, with 10 bases between. As DNA, the CDR3 is TGTGCCAGTAGTATCACCGGGACCAACACCGGGGAGCTGTTTTTT. Its protein is CASSITGTNTGELFF.

The V and J genes are TRBV19 and TRBJ2-6; 9 bases line up with TRBD1. The ends lost 3 bases at V and 0 bases at J; junction bases unmatched: 9. Germline values: CDR1 LNHDA, CDR2 SQIVND (reference sequence). This CDR3 is 19 amino acids long. The CDR3 reads CASSMSGTGFGSGANVLTF. The CDR3 region has the DNA TGTGCCAGTAGTATGTCCGGGACAGGGTTTGGCTCTGGGGCCAACGTCCTGACTTTC.

The V and J genes are TRBV19 and TRBJ2-7; D perhaps matches TRBD1 (7 bases). Trimming cost V 3 bases and J 6 bases, with 15 bases left between them. The V gene's germline CDR1 is LNHDA and CDR2 SQIVND (reference sequence). This CDR3 is 14 amino acids long. The CDR3 bases are TGTGCCAGTAGTATCCTAATCCAGGGGGGCGAGCAGTACTTC. As protein: CASSILIQGGEQYF.

V is TRBV6-6 and J is TRBJ2-2; D may correspond to TRBD1 or TRBD2 (5 bases each). Trimming pared 5 bases from V and 6 bases from J, leaving 10 bases between. Germline V lookup: CDR1 MNHNY, CDR2 SVGAGI (reference sequence). CDR3 size: 13 residues. In DNA, the CDR3 is TGTGCCAGCAGTCACCGGGACGCCGGGGAGCTGTTTTTT. This codes for CASSHRDAGELFF.

The chain is built from TRBV18 and TRBJ1-3, with a weak D call TRBD1 (5 bases). The CDR3 has 15 amino acids. The V and J ends lost 3 bases and 0 bases respectively, with 9 bases between them. Germline CDR1 reads KGHSH; CDR2 reads LQKENI. Here the CDR3 reads CASSPTVSSGNTIYF. CDR3 coding DNA: TGTGCCAGCTCACCGACAGTTAGCTCTGGAAACACCATATATTTT.

V usage is TRBV7-2 and J usage is TRBJ2-7; 14 nucleotides match TRBD2. V dropped 0 bases and J dropped 7; count of bases not matched to a gene: 5. The germline CDR1 and CDR2 sequences are SGHTA and FQGNSA. The CDR3 sequence is 16 residues long. CDR3 amino acids: CASSLAGTSGSLEQYF. The CDR3 bases are TGTGCCAGCAGCTTAGCCGGGACTAGCGGGAGCTTAGAGCAGTACTTC.

The chain carries TRBV30 and TRBJ2-7; TRBD1 matches 12 bases. The CDR3 runs to 14 residues. Germline V gene sequence: CDR1 GTSNPN, CDR2 SVGIG (reference sequence). V shed 5 bases, J shed 3 bases, and the junction held 5 bases outside the gene matches. CDR3 residues: CAWAGTGGFYEQYF. In DNA form, the CDR3 reads TGTGCCTGGGCGGGGACAGGGGGCTTCTACGAGCAGTACTTC. Based on the CDR3 plus reference TRBV30 and TRBJ2-7, the full variable domain is SQTIHQWPATLVQPVGSPLSLECTVEGTSNPNLYWYRQAAGRGLQLLFYSVGIGQISSEVPQNLSASRPQDRQFILSSKKLLLSDSGFYLCAWAGTGGFYEQYFGPGTRLTVT.

The chain employs TRBV14 and TRBJ2-2; D is unresolved. With 4 bases removed from V and 6 bases from J, the gap between germline ends came to 12 bases. The CDR3 has 14 amino acids. From germline, CDR1 is SGHDN and CDR2 FVKESK. The CDR3 loop is CASSPRWVPGELFF. The CDR3 region has the DNA TGTGCCAGCAGCCCGCGTTGGGTCCCCGGGGAGCTGTTTTTT. Variable domain in full (rest from reference TRBV14 and TRBJ2-2): EAGVTQFPSHSVIEKGQTVTLRCDPISGHDNLYWYRRVMGKEIKFLLHFVKESKQDESGMPNNRFLAERTGGTYSTLKVQPAELEDSGVYFCASSPRWVPGELFFGEGSRLTVL.

The rearrangement joins TRBV11-1 to TRBJ2-7, with 12 positions matching TRBD2. Germline values: CDR1 SGHAT, CDR2 FQDESV (reference sequence). This CDR3 spans 14 amino acids. J was trimmed by 7 bases and V by 4 bases; bases with no gene match: 5. Here the CDR3 DNA reads TGTGCCAGCAGCTCGCTAGCGGGAGGGCAAGAGCAGTACTTC. Its translation is CASSSLAGGQEQYF.

As concerns this clone: Other DNA variants within this sample encode the same CDR3. The V gene is TRBV28, the J gene TRBJ1-5; no clear D gene. V lost 2 bases to trimming and J lost 4 bases, with 3 bases between them. The CDR3 has 12 residues. Germline V gene data show CDR1 as MDHEN and CDR2 as SYDVKM. Here the CDR3 reads CASSLPNQPQHF. The DNA for the CDR3 is TGTGCCAGCAGTTTACCGAATCAGCCCCAGCATTTT.

V gene TRBV2 combines with J gene TRBJ2-5; 9 bases fit TRBD1. V trimming: 7 bases; J trimming: 5 bases; junction bases outside the gene matches: 5. CDR1 and CDR2 (germline): SNHLY, FYNNEI. The CDR3 has 13 residues. CDR3 in amino acids: CASKDRGIETQYF. CDR3 DNA: TGTGCCAGCAAGGACAGGGGTATCGAGACCCAGTACTTC.

The rearrangement uses TRBV9 and TRBJ2-1; 9 positions match TRBD2. Germline assignment: CDR1 SGDLS and CDR2 YYNGEE. The CDR3 runs 17 residues. Trimming removed 5 bases from V and 7 bases from J; junction bases left unmatched: 16. The CDR3 protein is CASSESLAGVTHNEQFF. CDR3 sequence (DNA): TGTGCCAGCAGTGAGAGTTTAGCGGGAGTAACGCATAATGAGCAGTTCTTC.

V gene TRBV2 combines with J gene TRBJ2-5, with 7 bases lining up with TRBD2. V was clipped by 4 bases and J by 6 bases; unmatched bases: 8. This CDR3 is built from 14 residues. Germline lookup yields CDR1 SNHLY and CDR2 FYNNEI. The CDR3 spells CASSGREGRQTQYF. In nucleotides, the CDR3 is TGTGCCAGCAGTGGGAGGGAGGGCCGACAGACCCAGTACTTC.

The rearrangement joins TRBV28 to TRBJ2-1; 7 bases fit TRBD1. The germline gives CDR1 MDHEN, CDR2 SYDVKM. The CDR3 runs 20 residues. Trimming took 7 bases from V and 5 from J; bases not matched to a gene: 26. The CDR3 sequence: CASIKSVGQYAPRPDNEQFF. The CDR3 nucleotides read TGTGCCAGCATCAAATCGGTGGGACAGTACGCCCCCCGCCCCGACAATGAGCAGTTCTTC.

The V call is TRBV11-2, the J call TRBJ2-2; the D is unclear. CDR3 length equals 13 residues. In germline, CDR1 is SGHAT, CDR2 FQNNGV. The V and J ends lost 1 base and 3 bases respectively, with 3 bases between them. The CDR3 reads CASSLGYTGELFF. The CDR3 DNA sequence: TGTGCCAGCAGCTTAGGGTACACCGGGGAGCTGTTTTTT.